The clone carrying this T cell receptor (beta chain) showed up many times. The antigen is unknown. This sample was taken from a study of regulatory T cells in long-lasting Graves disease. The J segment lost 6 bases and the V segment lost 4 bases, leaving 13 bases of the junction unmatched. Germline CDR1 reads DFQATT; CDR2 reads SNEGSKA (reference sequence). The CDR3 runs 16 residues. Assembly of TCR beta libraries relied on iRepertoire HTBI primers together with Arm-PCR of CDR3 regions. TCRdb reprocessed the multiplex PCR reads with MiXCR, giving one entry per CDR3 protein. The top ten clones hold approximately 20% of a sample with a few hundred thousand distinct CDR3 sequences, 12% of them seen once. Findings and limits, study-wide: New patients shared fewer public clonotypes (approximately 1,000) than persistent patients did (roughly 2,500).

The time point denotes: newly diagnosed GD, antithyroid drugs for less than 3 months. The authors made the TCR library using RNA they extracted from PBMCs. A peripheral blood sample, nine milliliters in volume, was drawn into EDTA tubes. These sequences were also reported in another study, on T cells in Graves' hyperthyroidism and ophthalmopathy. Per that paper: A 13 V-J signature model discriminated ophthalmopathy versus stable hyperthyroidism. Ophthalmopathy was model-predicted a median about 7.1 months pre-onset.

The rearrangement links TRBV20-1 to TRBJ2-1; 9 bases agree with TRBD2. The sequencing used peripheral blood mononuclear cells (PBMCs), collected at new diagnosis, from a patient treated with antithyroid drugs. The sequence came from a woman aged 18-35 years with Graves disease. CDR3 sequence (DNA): TGCAGTGCTATGATCTTCTGGCGGGAGGGATCCAATGAGCAGTTCTTC. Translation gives CSAMIFWREGSNEQFF.